The source of this T cell receptor beta chain is a study of OX40 agonist ivuxolimab in advanced cancers. Findings and caveats of the study: Relatively little clonal expansion, among the lowest observed, appeared in partial responders at 0.1-3.0 mg/kg.

Blood was sampled at baseline, cycle 4 day 1, and cycle 7 day 1. Using immunoSEQ multiplex PCR, the repertoire was profiled, and TCRdb retains in-frame clones only, with some absent. The sample carries 70,000 or so clones, approximately 86% recorded once. This CDR3 is 13 amino acids long. V trimming: 5 bases; J trimming: 4 bases; junction bases outside the gene matches: 5. Per germline, CDR1 SGHTA and CDR2 FQGNSA. Turning to this clone: Antigen specificity is unknown.

The sequenced sample was CD4+ or CD8+ T cells sorted from blood, obtained in a trial of the OX40 agonist ivuxolimab. The receptor's source is an adult with an advanced solid tumor such as melanoma, head and neck, liver or kidney cancer. J is TRBJ2-7 and V is TRBV7-2; 7 bases line up with TRBD2. CDR3 nucleotides: TGTGCCAGCAGCGCCCAGCGGGATTACGAGCAGTACTTC. Translation gives CASSAQRDYEQYF.